The clone carrying this TCR beta chain showed up many times. These data originate in a study of regulatory T cells in long-lasting Graves disease. TCR beta libraries were built with iRepertoire HTBI primers and Arm-PCR of CDR3 regions. From the multiplex PCR reads, TCRdb called clonotypes with MiXCR, one entry per CDR3 protein. The sample contains a few hundred thousand distinct CDR3 sequences, 16% of which appear only once. The V end lost 5 bases, the J end lost 10 bases, and 21 bases lay between the germline ends. Per germline, CDR1 SNHLY and CDR2 FYNNEI. This CDR3 comprises 16 residues. The time point denotes: newly diagnosed GD, antithyroid drugs for less than 3 months. Isolated PBMC RNA provided the starting material for the TCR library. This same sample was also part of a study on T cells in Graves' hyperthyroidism and ophthalmopathy.

The source is a man between 40 and 49 years old with Graves disease. The chain uses TRBV2 and TRBJ1-6; D is possibly TRBD1 (6 bases). The starting material was peripheral blood mononuclear cells (PBMCs), obtained at new diagnosis, from a patient treated with antithyroid drugs. The CDR3 region has the DNA TGTGCCAGCAGTCTAATACAGGGTCAAAGTGGGTCACCCCTCCACTTT. Its protein is CASSLIQGQSGSPLHF.